The rows below give T cell receptor beta chains drawn from one sample of a study of TIL therapy for anti-PD-1-resistant metastatic lung cancer. The repertoire was sequenced with immunoSEQ multiplex PCR; TCRdb's copy has only in-frame clones and lacks some. The table has more than 90,000 clones, around three fifths seen once. The source material was tumor tissue, sampled at baseline. The receptors were gathered from a person between 30 and 79 years old with non-small cell lung cancer. CDR3s include the opening cysteine and the closing phenylalanine or tryptophan. D genes are given only for firm matches. Size is stated for part of the rows, as once, few or many counts, or as a class when the clone is expanded.

>few|TRBJ1-2|TRBV5-1|TRBD1
CASSLGDRDFYGYTF
TGCGCCAGCAGCTTGGGGGACAGGGACTTCTATGGCTACACCTTC
>few|TRBJ2-3|TRBV3-1/TRBV3-2|.
CASSPGHQAADTQYF
TGTGCCAGCAGCCCTGGACACCAGGCAGCAGATACGCAGTATTTT
>once|TRBJ1-1|TRBV7-2|.
CASRLGVNTEAFF
TGTGCCAGCAGACTCGGGGTGAACACTGAAGCTTTCTTT
>.|TRBJ2-3|TRBV6-5|.
CASSHGYSLEDTQYF
TGTGCCAGCAGTCATGGGTACAGCCTGGAAGATACGCAGTATTTT
>.|TRBJ2-7|TRBV6-2/TRBV6-3|.
CASSLQGGSAYEQYF
TGTGCCAGCAGTCTCCAGGGGGGGAGCGCCTACGAGCAGTACTTC
>once|TRBJ1-1|TRBV4-2|.
CASSQDGSTEAFF
TGTGCCAGCAGCCAAGATGGGAGCACTGAAGCTTTCTTT
>.|TRBJ1-5|TRBV28|.
CASSYGGGRNQPQHF
TGTGCCAGCAGTTACGGCGGCGGACGGAATCAGCCCCAGCATTTT
>once|TRBJ2-6|TRBV6-5|.
CASTPTGSGANVLTF
TGTGCCAGCACCCCTACAGGGTCTGGGGCCAACGTCCTGACTTTC
>.|TRBJ1-2|TRBV6-5|TRBD1
CASSITDTGGGYTF
TGTGCCAGCAGCATCACTGACACAGGGGGAGGCTACACCTTC
>.|TRBJ1-1|TRBV7-3|.
CPSSDGTEAFF
TGTCCCAGCAGTGACGGGACTGAAGCTTTCTTT
>few|TRBJ1-6|TRBV4-2|.
CASSLGYDSPLHF
TGTGCCAGCAGCCTGGGGTACGATTCACCCCTCCACTTT
>.|TRBJ2-2|TRBV15|TRBD2
CATSRTAGGGSTGELFF
TGTGCCACCAGCAGAACAGCGGGAGGGGGGTCCACCGGGGAGCTGTTTTTT
>.|TRBJ2-5|TRBV19|TRBD2
CASSMGGGVREETQYF
TGTGCCAGTAGTATGGGCGGGGGGGTAAGAGAGGAGACCCAGTACTTC
>few|TRBJ2-5|TRBV5-5|TRBD2
CASSLQAGEETQYF
TGTGCCAGCAGCTTGCAGGCGGGAGAGGAGACCCAGTACTTC
>.|TRBJ2-3|TRBV5-1|.
CASTSSGASTDTQYF
TGCGCCAGCACCTCCTCCGGGGCTAGCACAGATACGCAGTATTTT
>.|TRBJ2-2|TRBV6-2/TRBV6-3|TRBD1
CASSPIRRTGNTGELFF
TGTGCCAGCAGCCCTATCAGACGGACAGGGAACACCGGGGAGCTGTTTTTT
>.|TRBJ2-7|TRBV13|.
CASSFGQNLYEQYF
TGTGCCAGCAGCTTCGGACAGAACCTATACGAGCAGTACTTC
>.|TRBJ2-5|TRBV5-4|.
CASSSPDRQETQYF
TGTGCCAGCAGCTCACCGGACAGACAAGAGACCCAGTACTTC
>.|TRBJ1-6|TRBV19|.
CASSGDRSSYNSPLHF
TGTGCCAGTAGTGGCGACAGGAGCTCCTATAATTCACCCCTCCACTTT
>.|TRBJ1-3|TRBV3-1/TRBV3-2|TRBD1
CASSPRDRGNTIYF
TGTGCCAGCAGCCCGCGGGACAGAGGAAACACCATATATTTT
>.|TRBJ2-2|TRBV29-1|TRBD2
CSVELAQNTGELFF
TGCAGCGTGGAACTAGCGCAGAACACCGGGGAGCTGTTTTTT
>.|TRBJ1-2|TRBV27|TRBD1
CASSRHVRGLDYGYTF
TGTGCCAGCAGTCGCCATGTTAGGGGGCTGGACTATGGCTACACCTTC
>.|TRBJ1-1|TRBV7-3|.
CASSLSPGQNTEAFF
TGTGCCAGCAGCTTATCTCCAGGACAGAACACTGAAGCTTTCTTT
>.|TRBJ1-2|TRBV6-5|.
CASTRDAVSNYGYTF
TGTGCCAGCACGAGAGATGCCGTCAGCAACTATGGCTACACCTTC
>.|TRBJ1-5|TRBV7-8|TRBD1
CASSFRDRIVGTPQHF
TGTGCCAGCAGCTTCCGGGACAGGATAGTTGGAACGCCCCAGCATTTT
>.|TRBJ2-7|TRBV30|TRBD2
CAWRERTSGRAGTYEQYF
TGTGCCTGGAGGGAACGGACTAGCGGGAGGGCCGGGACCTACGAGCAGTACTTC
>.|TRBJ1-1|TRBV19|.
CASKDPKGGTEAFF
TGTGCCAGTAAGGACCCGAAGGGAGGCACTGAAGCTTTCTTT
>.|TRBJ2-1|TRBV14|TRBD2
CASSRSGTSGANEQFF
TGTGCCAGCAGCCGTTCCGGGACTAGCGGGGCTAATGAGCAGTTCTTC
>.|TRBJ1-1|TRBV18|TRBD1
CASSPRTGGLGTEAFF
TGTGCCAGCTCACCGCGGACAGGGGGCTTGGGGACTGAAGCTTTCTTT
>medium-sized|TRBJ1-6|TRBV7-2|.
CASSLHRSPLHF
TGTGCCAGCAGCTTACATAGGTCACCCCTCCACTTT
>few|TRBJ1-2|TRBV6-2/TRBV6-3|TRBD1
CASSLDRKKGYTF
TGTGCCAGCAGCCTGGACAGGAAGAAAGGCTACACCTTC
>.|TRBJ1-1|TRBV18|TRBD1
CASSPNRDRGDTEAFF
TGTGCCAGCTCACCGAATCGGGACAGGGGGGACACTGAAGCTTTCTTT
>.|TRBJ2-7|TRBV28|TRBD1
CASMTGQGYEQYF
TGTGCCAGCATGACCGGACAGGGCTACGAGCAGTACTTC
>.|TRBJ2-7|TRBV2|.
CASSADSISYEQYF
TGTGCCAGCAGTGCCGACAGTATCTCCTACGAGCAGTACTTC
>.|TRBJ2-7|TRBV5-1|.
CASSRSTGFAHEQYF
TGCGCCAGCAGCAGGTCAACAGGGTTTGCCCACGAGCAGTACTTC
>.|TRBJ2-2|TRBV4-3|.
CASSQFPNTGELFF
TGCGCCAGCAGCCAATTTCCGAACACCGGGGAGCTGTTTTTT
>few|TRBJ1-1|TRBV3-1/TRBV3-2|.
CASSQGRLNTEAFF
TGTGCCAGCAGCCAGGGCAGACTGAACACTGAAGCTTTCTTT
>few|TRBJ1-5|TRBV2|.
CATHRGGSQPQHF
TGTGCCACCCACCGGGGGGGAAGTCAGCCCCAGCATTTT
>.|TRBJ1-5|TRBV5-5|.
CASSFNLRDQPQHF
TGTGCCAGCAGCTTCAATCTTAGAGATCAGCCCCAGCATTTT
>.|TRBJ2-2|TRBV6-2/TRBV6-3|.
CASSYSRALERELFF
TGTGCCAGCAGTTACTCGAGGGCTCTAGAAAGGGAGCTGTTTTTT
>few|TRBJ2-6|TRBV5-4|.
CASSVRGPGANVLTF
TGTGCCAGCAGCGTGAGGGGACCCGGGGCCAACGTCCTGACTTTC
>few|TRBJ1-5|TRBV15|.
CATSSSRWGDSNQPQHF
TGTGCCACCAGCTCGTCCCGGTGGGGGGATAGCAATCAGCCCCAGCATTTT
>few|TRBJ2-3|TRBV15|TRBD2
CATSRARGAGDTQYF
TGTGCCACCAGCAGAGCGCGGGGGGCGGGAGATACGCAGTATTTT
>.|TRBJ2-5|TRBV6-6|.
CASRKTGAGPLETQYF
TGTGCCAGCAGAAAGACGGGAGCAGGGCCCTTAGAGACCCAGTACTTC
>.|TRBJ2-5|TRBV5-4|TRBD2
CASSQGLAGTETQYF
TGTGCCAGCAGCCAGGGACTAGCGGGAACGGAGACCCAGTACTTC
>.|TRBJ2-3|TRBV5-4|.
CASSLEGFYTDTQYF
TGTGCCAGCAGCTTGGAGGGTTTCTACACAGATACGCAGTATTTT
>.|TRBJ1-1|TRBV7-7|.
CASSLSPGATEAFF
TGTGCTAGCAGCTTATCCCCAGGGGCCACTGAAGCTTTCTTT
>.|TRBJ1-2|TRBV3-1/TRBV3-2|TRBD1
CASSQDNRGLGYGYTF
TGTGCCAGCAGCCAAGACAACAGGGGGCTGGGGTATGGCTACACCTTC
>few|TRBJ2-2|TRBV19|.
CASSIRLASGELFF
TGTGCCAGTAGTATTCGGCTAGCAAGCGGGGAGCTGTTTTTT
>few|TRBJ1-2|TRBV7-6|.
CASSLEGNYGYTF
TGTGCCAGCAGCTTAGAGGGGAACTATGGCTACACCTTC
>.|TRBJ2-5|TRBV7-2|.
CASSLGGTTQETQYF
TGTGCCAGCAGCTTAGGTGGGACAACTCAAGAGACCCAGTACTTC
>.|TRBJ2-1|TRBV21-1|.
CASSKAPLRNNEQFF
TGTGCCAGCAGCAAAGCGCCTCTGCGGAACAATGAGCAGTTCTTC
>.|TRBJ1-1|TRBV15|.
CATSRTFRGPEAFF
TGTGCCACCAGCAGAACCTTCAGGGGACCTGAAGCTTTCTTT
>medium-sized|TRBJ1-1|TRBV5-1|.
CASSSDREAFF
TGCGCCAGCAGCTCGGACAGAGAAGCTTTCTTT
>.|TRBJ2-5|TRBV6-5|.
CASSYGWIQETQYF
TGTGCCAGCAGTTACGGATGGATCCAAGAGACCCAGTACTTC